The entry that follows covers one TCR beta chain sequence. This clone's antigen is unknown. Base qualities were left out, and no much larger clone turns up one base away. The sample belongs to a study of blood T cells in healthy people across ages (dated by TCRdb to about 2015). General notes on the study: Template switching captured roughly one uniquely barcoded TCR beta cDNA molecule per two T cells in model experiments. Four age groups were formed from the donors: young (average roughly 16 years), middle-aged (around 40), aged (roughly 58) and long-lived (around 82). Two additional independent replicas of 1 million unique cDNA reads from the same blood draw were analyzed for two donors (one aged 18 to 29 and one aged 80 or older). The study measured age-related changes in TCR beta repertoire diversity using deep sequencing normalized with unique cDNA molecular identifiers. To avoid experimental bias, donors of different ages were distributed randomly across sequencing lanes.

Donors were approximately 42 systemically healthy Caucasian individuals from Russia aged roughly 6 to 90 years. Around 9.7 milliliters of peripheral blood were collected from each donor into EDTA-treated Vacutainer tubes. Ficoll-Paque density-gradient centrifugation was used to isolate PBMCs, with at least 6.5 million obtained per sample. Total RNA was extracted from PBMCs with Trizol reagent, with at least 6 micrograms obtained per sample. For every donor, an aliquot of PBMCs went through flow cytometry to measure the percentages of naive CD45RAhigh/CD27high T cells. Points the paper makes about the study in general: Because the CMV infection status of the donors was unknown, age-related changes in expanded clonotypes may potentially have been confounded. As age increased, observed TCR beta diversity per million T cells dropped in a roughly linear way, and a significant reduction was already evident by age around 41. Estimates of total diversity based on one million sequenced T cells were considered lower bounds and underestimates. Bulk unsorted PBMC profiling prevented conclusive comparison of naive and antigen-experienced compartments. Compared with the aged group, the long-lived group had more naive CD4+ T cells, fewer expanded clones and increased TCR diversity, a pattern suggesting age selection. There was a strong correlation between observed TCR beta diversity and the percentage of naive T cells measured by flow cytometry.

Libraries came from 5' RACE. The sequencer was an Illumina HiSeq 2500. A second roughly 7 to 11 cycle PCR used a sample-barcoded 5' primer and a J-beta primer mix. Each TCR beta cDNA molecule received a unique molecular identifier from a template-switch 5' adaptor carrying 12 random nucleotides. Each sample yielded at least 2.5 million CDR3-containing paired-end reads. First-strand cDNA synthesis was performed from all RNA using the Mint cDNA synthesis kit, with priming by a TRBC-specific oligonucleotide. Following uracil-DNA glycosylase treatment, a first 18-cycle PCR with universal primers M1SS and BC2_uni_R was performed on all cDNA. In the authors' own workflow: For normalization, 1 million high-quality reads were randomly selected from each sample, with every read carrying a distinct molecular identifier. Instead of being binned into consensus sequences, reads with shared molecular identifiers were discarded. CDR3 identification, clonotype clustering and error correction used MiTCR with a Q25 quality threshold and the strictest error-elimination algorithm. Lower-bound total TCR beta diversity was estimated with a nonparametric unseen species model using Euler transformation. TCRdb took the public reads, trimmed them with fastp at Q25, ran MiXCR for clone calling and kept in-frame beta chains. Entries that share a CDR3 protein sequence are merged under the most common genes and DNA. TCRdb assigned the V and J calls; the authors' analysis was not used. Present in this sample are about 800,000 distinct CDR3 sequences, roughly 64% of which were seen just once. 22% of the sample is in the top ten clones.

The CDR3 runs 11 amino acids, cysteine and phenylalanine included. The kept DNA is CDR3 alone, 33 bases in frame from the first base. The germline ends are 9 bases apart after V is trimmed by 4 bases and J by 6 bases. CDR1 SQVTM and CDR2 ANQGSEA were looked up in the germline V gene. This sequence was found in a man aged 25 to 40 in good health. Recombination linked TRBV29-1 to TRBJ1-2, and perhaps TRBD1 as D gene, on 6 matching bases. Sequencing was carried out using blood. The DNA is TGCAGCGTTGCGGGGGGCGATGGCTACACCTTC. It translates to CSVAGGDGYTF.